One sample yielded the 15 T cell receptor beta chains listed below, sequenced in a study of Graves' ophthalmopathy and Graves' hyperthyroidism. Amplification from RNA transcripts yielded the TCR beta CDR3 regions. HTBI-primed first-round RT-PCR preceded second-round multiplex PCR. TCRdb analysed the multiplex PCR reads with MiXCR anew, one entry per CDR3 protein. Found here are approximately 460,000 distinct CDR3 sequences, about an eighth of them singletons; the top ten hold around 9.8%. Sequences were obtained from blood. These receptors originate from a woman aged 25 to 39 with Graves' ophthalmopathy.

This sequence joins TRBV24-1 and TRBJ1-2, with 9 nucleotides matching TRBD1. Germline V lookup: CDR1 KGHDR, CDR2 SFDVKD. The trim removed 2 bases at V and 5 bases at J, leaving 2 bases unmatched. The CDR3 is 14 amino acids. The CDR3 protein is CATSDWDRVYGYTF. The DNA for the CDR3 is TGTGCCACCAGTGATTGGGACAGGGTTTATGGCTACACCTTC.

This clonotype came up many times. This chain links TRBV27 with TRBJ2-7, with a tentative D call TRBD2 (6 bases). The CDR3 runs 14 residues. Trimming stripped 6 bases from V and 2 bases from J, with 14 bases between. Germline-derived CDR1 and CDR2 are MNHEY and SMNVEV (reference sequence). The CDR3 DNA follows: TGTGCCAGCAGCCCGCGGGGAGGTACCTACGAGCAGTACTTC. It encodes CASSPRGGTYEQYF.

This clonotype was picked up many times. This rearrangement joins TRBV27 to TRBJ2-7, with 13 bases identical to TRBD2. The CDR3 has 13 residues. The germline V gene encodes CDR1 MNHEY and CDR2 SMNVEV (reference sequence). V lost 2 bases, J lost 12 bases, and 4 bases stayed unmatched. CDR3 region: CASSLRTSGSPYF. CDR3 nucleotides: TGTGCCAGCAGTTTAAGGACTAGCGGGAGCCCGTACTTC.

This clonotype was detected ten times or more. The rearrangement links TRBV12-5 to TRBJ2-4; TRBD2 agrees at 12 bases. This CDR3 comprises 19 residues. J gave up 8 bases and V 5 bases, and 19 bases lay outside the gene matches. From germline, CDR1 is LGHNT and CDR2 FRNRAP. The CDR3 here is CASGLIRLAGVPEVDIQYF. The CDR3 coding sequence is TGTGCTAGTGGTCTTATTCGACTAGCGGGAGTTCCGGAGGTAGACATTCAGTACTTC. Full variable domain (rest looked up from reference TRBV12-5 and TRBJ2-4): DARVTQTPRHKVTEMGQEVTMRCQPILGHNTVFWYRQTMMQGLELLAYFRNRAPLDDSGMPKDRFSAEMPDATLATLKIQPSEPRDSAVYFCASGLIRLAGVPEVDIQYFGAGTRLSVL.

V usage is TRBV7-2 and J usage is TRBJ1-3, with D tentatively TRBD1 (5 bases). The germline V gene encodes CDR1 SGHTA and CDR2 FQGNSA. V lost 2 bases and J 3 bases, leaving 14 bases between the germline ends. The CDR3 totals 16 residues. DNA of the CDR3: TGTGCCAGCAGCTTACCGGCAGGGATGTGTGGAAACACCATATATTTT. It specifies CASSLPAGMCGNTIYF.

This clonotype came up many times. The chain is built from TRBV20-1 and TRBJ2-4; TRBD2 is a possible D gene (6 bases). Trimming stripped 4 bases from V and 6 bases from J, with 16 bases between. This CDR3 contains 14 residues. Looked up from germline, CDR1 is DFQATT and CDR2 is SNEGSKA (reference sequence). CDR3 sequence: CSATGPLGGNIQYF. CDR3 DNA: TGCAGTGCTACGGGACCGTTGGGGGGAAACATTCAGTACTTC.

This clonotype was seen ten or more times. The genes are TRBV29-1 and TRBJ1-1, with D tentatively TRBD1 (5 bases). Trimming took off 6 bases at V and 7 bases at J, with 15 bases between the two ends. The CDR3 is made up of 12 amino acids. Germline CDR1 is SQVTM and CDR2 is ANQGSEA. The DNA of the CDR3 is TGCAGCGTCTGGGGGGGATCAGTTGAAGCTTTCTTT. This sequence encodes CSVWGGSVEAFF.

In the case of this clonotype: Being one base from a much bigger clone, this may be a read error. No conserved phenylalanine or tryptophan ends this CDR3, so it is likely a read error. The rearrangement uses TRBV2 and TRBJ2-2; 8 bases fit TRBD2. The CDR3 is made up of 14 amino acids. The V gene's germline CDR1 is SNHLY and CDR2 FYNNEI. Unmatched junction bases numbered 6, after V lost 7 bases and J lost 5 bases. Here the CDR3 DNA reads TGTGCCAGCAAGGGACTAGTTGGGACCGGGGAGCTGTTTCTT. This codes for CASKGLVGTGELFL.

This clonotype appeared many times. The chain uses TRBV6-5 and TRBJ2-7; tentative D call: TRBD1 (5 bases). The ends were cut back, 2 bases at V and 5 bases at J, with 13 bases in the middle. The CDR3 contains 14 residues. Per the germline V gene, CDR1 is MNHEY and CDR2 is SVGAGI. In DNA form, the CDR3 reads TGTGCCAGCAGTTACGCGCGGCAGGGCCACGAGCAGTACTTC. The encoded protein is CASSYARQGHEQYF.

J is TRBJ1-5 and V is TRBV12-3 or TRBV12-4; perhaps TRBD1 as D (5 bases). V lost 3 bases, J lost 10 bases, and 16 bases lay in between. This CDR3 has 14 amino acids. CDR3 protein: CASSFSQGILPQHF. CDR3 DNA: TGTGCCAGCAGTTTTAGCCAGGGAATACTACCCCAGCATTTT.

This clonotype was seen ten or more times. CDR3 nucleotide sequence: TGTGCCAGCAGTGAAATGCCGGGGGACGAGCAGTACTTC. This gives the protein CASSEMPGDEQYF. This sequence joins TRBV6-1 and TRBJ2-7; TRBD2 is a possible D gene (6 bases). V gave up 2 bases and J gave up 5 bases, with 10 bases separating them. The CDR3 length is 13 residues. From germline, CDR1 is MNHNS and CDR2 SASEGT.

About this clonotype itself: A read error is possible here, since a much larger clone lies one base away. The chain joins TRBV2 to TRBJ1-2; maybe TRBD1 (5 bases). Germline CDR1 and CDR2: SNHLY and FYNNEI. This CDR3 spans 15 amino acids. V lost 2 bases and J lost 7, with 17 bases in between. The CDR3 nucleotides are TGTGCCAGCAGTGAATTATTAGGGACGGCTTCTGGCTACACCTTC. It is translated as CASSELLGTASGYTF.

This clonotype was seen more than once but under ten times. The gene calls are TRBV25-1 and TRBJ2-7; 8 nucleotides align to TRBD2. The V and J ends lost 5 bases and 4 bases, in that order; junction bases with no gene match: 10. CDR1 is MGHDK and CDR2 is SYGVNS in the germline V gene. The CDR3 has 15 residues. In DNA form, the CDR3 reads TGTGCCAGCAGTCCCACCAGCGGGAGCCAATACGAGCAGTACTTC. Encoded protein: CASSPTSGSQYEQYF.

The chain carries TRBV7-2 and TRBJ2-7, with a tentative D call TRBD2 (5 bases). The length of the CDR3 is 14 residues. The germline V and J ends were trimmed by 3 bases and 4 bases, with 13 bases remaining between them. CDR1 is SGHTA and CDR2 is FQGNSA in the germline V gene. The CDR3 DNA is TGTGCCAGCAGCTTTAGGGCTAGCTCATACGAGCAGTACTTC. It codes for CASSFRASSYEQYF.

Remarks on this clonotype: A read error may account for a junction end that differs from germline. This rearrangement joins TRBV28 to TRBJ2-5; tentative D call: TRBD1 (5 bases). The CDR3 loop spans 15 amino acids. Germline CDR1 and CDR2: MDHEN and SYDVKM. The DNA of the CDR3 is TGTGCCAGCACCCCTGGCAGGGTTTACCAAGAGACCAAGTACTTC. Translated, it gives CASTPGRVYQETKYF.